This passage covers 22 T cell receptor beta chains from one sample sequenced in a study of long-term antiretroviral therapy in people with HIV. The run of the v3.0 immunoSEQ assay was at survey level. Generated by immunoSEQ multiplex PCR, the TCRdb table keeps only in-frame clones and is missing some. The top ten clones hold approximately 4% of a sample with about 29,000 clones, 88% of them seen once. Material: unsorted PBMCs, obtained 0.5 years after starting antiretroviral therapy. The receptors originated from a woman in her late teens or twenties with HIV.

The chain joins TRBV6-1 to TRBJ2-3; 9 bases agree with TRBD2. The CDR3 spans 18 residues. V trimming: 1 base; J trimming: 5 bases; junction bases outside the gene matches: 13. Germline CDR1 reads MNHNS; CDR2 reads SASEGT. The CDR3 here is CASSEGRLAGPGGDTQYF. The CDR3 DNA reads as TGTGCCAGCAGTGAAGGGCGCCTAGCGGGACCCGGGGGAGATACGCAGTATTTT.

The chain carries TRBV12-5 and TRBJ2-3; unclear D gene. Germline CDR1 reads LGHNT; CDR2 reads FRNRAP. V lost 6 bases and J lost 0, with 16 bases in between. CDR3 size: 16 residues. The CDR3 here is CASGSFGVTSTDTQYF. CDR3 bases: TGTGCTAGTGGATCCTTTGGGGTGACTAGCACAGATACGCAGTATTTT.

The chain employs TRBV2 and TRBJ1-1; 7 nucleotides line up with TRBD1. V dropped 4 bases and J dropped 0; count of bases not matched to a gene: 5. This CDR3 is built from 15 residues. Germline assignment: CDR1 SNHLY and CDR2 FYNNEI. The CDR3 protein is CASSGRGQLNTEAFF. CDR3 sequence (DNA): TGTGCCAGCAGTGGAAGGGGGCAGTTGAACACTGAAGCTTTCTTT.

The chain recombines TRBV19 with TRBJ1-1; D is undetermined. V lost 3 bases and J lost 0, with 8 bases in between. The length of the CDR3 is 14 residues. Germline assignment: CDR1 LNHDA and CDR2 SQIVND (reference sequence). CDR3 nucleotide sequence: TGTGCCAGTAGTATTCGACGGATGAACACTGAAGCTTTCTTT. This sequence encodes CASSIRRMNTEAFF.

J is TRBJ2-7 and V is TRBV7-2; D gene ambiguous. CDR1 is SGHTA and CDR2 is FQGNSA in the germline V gene. CDR3 length: 14 amino acids. Trimming shortened V by 5 bases and J by 0 bases, and 11 bases separated the two germline ends. DNA for the CDR3: TGTGCCAGCAGCGTAACGGTAATCTCCTACGAGCAGTACTTC. As protein: CASSVTVISYEQYF.

The CDR3 coding sequence is TGTGCCAGCAGCTTTACTTACGAGCAGTACTTC. It encodes CASSFTYEQYF. V and J are TRBV7-9 and TRBJ2-7; D not certain. V lost 3 bases to trimming and J lost 4 bases, with 4 bases between them. Germline values: CDR1 SEHNR, CDR2 FQNEAQ (reference sequence). This CDR3 is 11 amino acids long.

The rearrangement joins TRBV15 to TRBJ1-1, with 7 positions matching TRBD1. V dropped 1 base and J dropped 7; count of bases not matched to a gene: 6. This CDR3 region has 14 residues. Germline CDR1 LNHNV, CDR2 YYDKDF (reference sequence). CDR3 residues: CATSRARGFGEAFF. The CDR3 region has the DNA TGTGCCACCAGCAGAGCCAGGGGGTTTGGTGAAGCTTTCTTT.

The CDR3 DNA follows: TGCGCCAGCAGCCAAGGACGGAGCGGGAGGGCCTCCCCAGATACGCAGTATTTT. This encodes CASSQGRSGRASPDTQYF. The gene calls are TRBV4-3 and TRBJ2-3; 10 bases are a match to TRBD2. The CDR3 totals 18 residues. Germline V gene lookup returns CDR1 LGHNA and CDR2 YSLEER. Trimming took 1 base from V and 4 from J; bases not matched to a gene: 11.

The chain combines TRBV14 with TRBJ2-3; D is undetermined. This CDR3 contains 15 residues. With 0 bases removed from V and 5 bases from J, the gap between germline ends came to 12 bases. The germline V gene encodes CDR1 SGHDN and CDR2 FVKESK. This chain's CDR3 is CASSQDWNVGDTQYF. The CDR3 coding sequence is TGTGCCAGCAGCCAAGATTGGAATGTTGGAGATACGCAGTATTTT.

This chain links TRBV7-2 with TRBJ2-2, with a weak D call TRBD2 (5 bases). CDR3 length: 13 residues. The germline V gene encodes CDR1 SGHTA and CDR2 FQGNSA. V was pared by 0 bases and J by 9 bases, with 8 bases between. CDR3 DNA: TGTGCCAGCAGCTTAGCGTGGACTTGGGAGCTGTTTTTT. Translating gives CASSLAWTWELFF. The complete variable domain, with remaining parts taken from reference TRBV7-2 and TRBJ2-2, reads GAGVSQSPSNKVTEKGKDVELRCDPISGHTALYWYRQSLGQGLEFLIYFQGNSAPDKSGLPSDRFSAERTGGSVSTLTIQRTQQEDSAVYLCASSLAWTWELFFGEGSRLTVL.

The V gene is TRBV19, the J gene TRBJ2-7; possibly TRBD1 for D (6 bases). The CDR3 totals 13 residues. In germline, CDR1 is LNHDA, CDR2 SQIVND (reference sequence). Trimming shortened V by 1 base and J by 6 bases, and 10 bases separated the two germline ends. DNA of the CDR3: TGTGCCAGTAGTATAGTAACAGGGATCGAGCAGTACTTC. It translates to CASSIVTGIEQYF.

In this sample, this clone turned up once. The chain joins TRBV11-2 to TRBJ1-3; maybe TRBD1 (6 bases). In germline, CDR1 is SGHAT, CDR2 FQNNGV. Trimming pared 3 bases from V and 0 bases from J, leaving 21 bases between. The CDR3 spans 19 residues. This CDR3 reads CASSFVRFNRDNSGNTIYF. CDR3 coding DNA: TGTGCCAGCAGCTTCGTCCGTTTCAACCGGGACAACTCTGGAAACACCATATATTTT.

V and J are TRBV14 and TRBJ2-6; D is uncertain. From germline, CDR1 is SGHDN and CDR2 FVKESK. The CDR3 loop spans 16 amino acids. Trimming cost V 4 bases and J 0 bases, with 10 bases left between them. The CDR3 loop is CASSLARTSGANVLTF. The CDR3 DNA is TGTGCCAGCAGCCTGGCCAGGACCTCTGGGGCCAACGTCCTGACTTTC.

This chain joins TRBV9 and TRBJ1-1; no firm D call. This CDR3 contains 14 residues. V lost 0 bases to trimming and J lost 0 bases, with 6 bases between them. Germline V gene data show CDR1 as SGDLS and CDR2 as YYNGEE. CDR3 coding DNA: TGTGCCAGCAGCGTAGACGGAGTGAACACTGAAGCTTTCTTT. It yields the protein CASSVDGVNTEAFF.

The chain employs TRBV6-1 and TRBJ1-5; TRBD1 agrees at 8 bases. J gave up 7 bases and V 7 bases, and 9 bases lay outside the gene matches. Per germline, CDR1 MNHNS and CDR2 SASEGT. CDR3 size: 14 residues. This CDR3 is CASIRVQGEQPQHF. The CDR3 bases are TGTGCCAGCATTCGGGTACAGGGGGAGCAGCCCCAGCATTTT.

The rearrangement links TRBV7-9 to TRBJ2-1, with TRBD2 identical over 10 bases. The germline V gene encodes CDR1 SEHNR and CDR2 FQNEAQ (reference sequence). The V gene end was trimmed by 10 bases and the J gene end by 7 bases; junction bases not matched to a gene: 10. This CDR3 comprises 14 residues. This chain's CDR3 is CATSSSGSGNEQFF. CDR3 coding DNA: TGTGCCACCTCGTCTAGCGGGAGCGGGAATGAGCAGTTCTTC.

The chain carries TRBV27 and TRBJ2-1; 8 positions agree with TRBD2. The CDR3 is made up of 15 amino acids. V lost 6 bases to trimming and J lost 3 bases; unmatched junction nucleotides: 7. The germline V gene has CDR1 MNHEY and CDR2 SMNVEV (reference sequence). The chain's CDR3 is CASRPTLAGYNEQFF. CDR3 coding DNA: TGTGCCAGCAGACCAACTCTAGCGGGCTACAATGAGCAGTTCTTC.

This chain uses TRBV28 with TRBJ1-2; D not resolved. Trimming left V 3 bases short and J 7 bases short, with 12 bases between. CDR1 and CDR2 (germline): MDHEN, SYDVKM. CDR3 length: 13 residues. CDR3 in amino acids: CASSFGLVGGYTF. Written as DNA, the CDR3 is TGTGCCAGCAGTTTCGGCCTGGTGGGTGGCTACACCTTC.

This clone has just one count. The CDR3 nucleotides are TGTGCCAGCAGCGACAGGGTCTATGGCTACACCTTC. Translation: CASSDRVYGYTF. This rearrangement joins TRBV9 to TRBJ1-2; a weak D match, TRBD1 (6 bases). Looked up from germline, CDR1 is SGDLS and CDR2 is YYNGEE. The germline V and J ends were trimmed by 3 bases and 4 bases, with 7 bases remaining between them. The CDR3 totals 12 residues.

The chain couples TRBV27 to TRBJ2-6, with TRBD1 matching over 9 bases. CDR1 MNHEY and CDR2 SMNVEV come from the germline V gene (reference sequence). Trimming cost V 3 bases and J 4 bases; bases outside gene matches: 4. The CDR3 runs to 16 residues. For the CDR3, the DNA is TGTGCCAGCAGTTTGGGACAGGGCGAAGGGGCCAACGTCCTGACTTTC. Encoded protein: CASSLGQGEGANVLTF.

This sequence joins TRBV11-3 and TRBJ2-3; D remains unclear. CDR1 and CDR2 (germline): SGHNT, YENEEA. The CDR3 covers 13 residues. Between the trimmed V and J ends, which lost 5 bases and 10 bases, there was a span of 16 bases. The CDR3 protein is CASSTKRSGAQYF. The CDR3, as DNA: TGTGCCAGCAGCACGAAGAGGTCGGGTGCGCAGTATTTT.

The rearrangement links TRBV6-6 to TRBJ1-1; D is uncertain. Trimming took off 4 bases at V and 0 bases at J, with 9 bases between the two ends. The CDR3 covers 14 residues. Germline CDR1 and CDR2: MNHNY and SVGAGI (reference sequence). The CDR3 reads CASSFGSMNTEAFF. The CDR3, as DNA: TGTGCCAGCAGTTTTGGCAGCATGAACACTGAAGCTTTCTTT.